Many counts were recorded for the clone carrying this T cell receptor (beta chain). The antigen is not known. The entry originates in a study of T cell repertoires in cytomegalovirus infection. Trimming cost V 4 bases and J 3 bases, with 1 base left between them. Germline V lookup: CDR1 SGHTA, CDR2 FQGNSA. CDR3 length equals 10 residues. Broader study findings: CMV-specific TCR beta clonotypes restricted by HLA-C were the ones dominating the ex vivo response.

Via MiXCR, TCRdb re-called the reads, giving one row per CDR3 protein. The sample lists about 770,000 distinct CDR3 sequences; about 29% were seen once. Sample: cultured CD8+ T cells from PBMCs, taken from culture after CMV antigen stimulation. The sequence came from a human donor in good health (CMV status not recorded). Some clones in this sample may be carry-over from other donors' samples. The chain links TRBV7-2 to TRBJ2-7; D uncertain. In DNA, the CDR3 is TGTGCCAGCAGCTACTACGAGCAGTACTTC. It specifies CASSYYEQYF.